These 10 T cell receptor beta chains were all obtained from the same sample, sequenced in a study of shared clonotypes between healthy human individuals (dated by TCRdb to 2020 to 2022). Preparation of the library involved the immunoSEQ multiplex PCR assay. TCRdb limited this immuneACCESS table to in-frame rearrangements with V and J called. A share of clones is missing; checked studies link under half to unresolved V genes, and the rest is unexplained. The sample table lists more than 400,000 clones, about 72% of them with a count of one. 12% of the sample is taken by the ten largest. Sequencing was done on a sample of PBMCs. The source of these receptors is a woman in her 40s in good health. Some clones in this sample may be carry-over from other donors' samples.

Points on this clone: This same CDR3 is encoded by further DNA sequences in the sample. The chain carries TRBV9 and TRBJ2-2, with D perhaps matching TRBD1 or TRBD2 (5 bases each). V was clipped by 0 bases and J by 1 base, with 7 bases between them. CDR3 size: 15 residues. Germline loops: CDR1 SGDLS, CDR2 YYNGEE. This CDR3 is CASSVAGRNTGELFF. The CDR3 coding sequence is TGTGCCAGCAGCGTAGCGGGACGGAACACCGGGGAGCTGTTTTTT. The variable domain in full, completed from reference TRBV9 and TRBJ2-2, reads DSGVTQTPKHLITATGQRVTLRCSPRSGDLSVYWYQQSLDQGLQFLIQYYNGEERAKGNILERFSAQQFPDLHSELNLSSLELGDSALYFCASSVAGRNTGELFFGEGSRLTVL.

This clone was picked up a small number of times. J is TRBJ1-1 and V is TRBV29-1; no firm D call. The germline V gene encodes CDR1 SQVTM and CDR2 ANQGSEA. The V end lost 3 bases, the J end lost 2 bases, and 10 bases lay between the germline ends. The CDR3 runs to 13 residues. In nucleotides, the CDR3 is TGCAGCGTTGATAAGGTACCCAACACTGAAGCTTTCTTT. Translating gives CSVDKVPNTEAFF.

This chain joins TRBV28 and TRBJ2-2; 10 positions agree with TRBD1. Germline assignment: CDR1 MDHEN and CDR2 SYDVKM. The CDR3 is made up of 15 amino acids. The J segment lost 5 bases and the V segment lost 6 bases, leaving 6 bases of the junction unmatched. The CDR3 sequence is CASRRQGAGTGELFF. CDR3 bases: TGTGCCAGCAGACGACAGGGGGCTGGAACCGGGGAGCTGTTTTTT.

The chain's CDR3 is CSTRQGVGTHEQYF. In DNA, the CDR3 is TGCAGCACAAGACAGGGAGTCGGTACCCACGAGCAGTACTTC. The V and J genes are TRBV29-1 and TRBJ2-5, with TRBD1 matching over 7 bases. The J call is uncertain, as TRBJ2-7 better fits the DNA end. The CDR3 is 14 amino acids. Germline V gives CDR1 SQVTM, CDR2 ANQGSEA.

This clone was seen only a few times. A single base is all that separates this from a far larger clone, so a read error is likely. The rearrangement uses TRBV28 and TRBJ1-5; 11 bases fit TRBD1. The CDR3 runs to 15 residues. Trimming cost V 4 bases and J 9 bases; bases outside gene matches: 8. Germline CDR1 MDHEN, CDR2 SYDVKM. CDR3 DNA sequence: TGTGCCAGCAGTTCTCGGACAGGGGGCATTCGGCCCCAGCATTTT. Translated, it gives CASSSRTGGIRPQHF.

The CDR3 DNA is TGTGCCAGCAGCAGATCTAGCGGGATTCCATACGAGCAGTACTTC. Its protein product is CASSRSSGIPYEQYF. The V and J genes are TRBV7-2 and TRBJ2-7, with TRBD2 matching over 9 bases. The length of the CDR3 is 15 residues. CDR1 is SGHTA, CDR2 FQGNSA, per germline. V shed 5 bases and J 4 bases; nucleotides not matched to a gene: 9.

V usage is TRBV18 and J usage is TRBJ1-2; 7 bases map to TRBD1. The CDR3 consists of 14 residues. CDR1 and CDR2 (germline): KGHSH, LQKENI. V shed 2 bases, J shed 6 bases, and the junction held 6 bases outside the gene matches. CDR3 protein: CASSPRQGQDGYTF. The CDR3 DNA follows: TGTGCCAGCTCACCAAGACAGGGTCAGGATGGCTACACCTTC.

CDR3 sequence: CASSRRGDELKNIQYF. The CDR3 DNA reads TGTGCCAGCTCCCGAAGGGGGGACGAACTTAAAAACATTCAGTACTTC. V and J are TRBV18 and TRBJ2-4; either TRBD1 or TRBD2 may supply D (6 bases each). The CDR3 is 16 amino acids. V lost 6 bases to trimming and J lost 4 bases, with 19 bases between them. Germline V lookup: CDR1 KGHSH, CDR2 LQKENI.

This clone was seen a single time. The V and J genes are TRBV4-3 and TRBJ2-4; D might be TRBD2 (6 bases). The CDR3 runs 17 residues. V was trimmed by 3 bases and J by 3 bases, leaving 18 bases between them. The V gene's germline CDR1 is LGHNA and CDR2 YSLEER. CDR3 nucleotide sequence: TGCGCCAGCAGCCAGAAGCCTTCTAGCGAGGGCAAAAACATTCAGTACTTC. Its protein is CASSQKPSSEGKNIQYF.

A word on this clone: Other DNA sequences in this specimen translate into the identical CDR3. This chain connects TRBV6-5 to TRBJ1-1, with no clear D. The CDR3 contains 15 residues. Deletions cut 2 bases from V and 0 bases from J, with 10 bases between. Germline loops: CDR1 MNHEY, CDR2 SVGAGI. CDR3 loop: CASSYNRLMNTEAFF. CDR3 sequence (DNA): TGTGCCAGCAGTTACAATCGTCTCATGAACACTGAAGCTTTCTTT.